These 16 T cell receptor beta chains were sequenced from one sample in a study of blood T cell repertoires in COVID-19. Profiled with immunoSEQ multiplex PCR; TCRdb holds only in-frame clones, not every one. There are about 140,000 clones in the sample; around 84% occur only once, and about 5.6% lies in the top ten. The sequencing sample was made of peripheral blood. These receptors originate from a human donor in a cohort sampled during active COVID-19.

This chain uses TRBV4-1 with TRBJ1-2, with TRBD1 identical over 12 bases. The ends lost 1 base at V and 3 bases at J; junction bases unmatched: 6. Germline V gene data show CDR1 as MGHRA and CDR2 as YSYEKL. The CDR3 runs 17 residues. The CDR3 region is CASSQVGTGGHHYGYTF. In nucleotides, the CDR3 is TGCGCCAGCAGCCAAGTAGGGACAGGGGGCCACCACTATGGCTACACCTTC.

The chain carries TRBV2 and TRBJ1-2; D unclear. CDR3 size: 13 residues. The germline V and J ends were trimmed by 6 bases and 8 bases, with 16 bases remaining between them. Germline V gene lookup returns CDR1 SNHLY and CDR2 FYNNEI. The CDR3 DNA is TGTGCCAGCAGCGTTGAACAGCTCGGAGGCTACACCTTC. Its translation is CASSVEQLGGYTF.

This sequence joins TRBV7-9 and TRBJ2-5; 8 bases are a match to TRBD2. Germline V gene data show CDR1 as SEHNR and CDR2 as FQNEAQ (reference sequence). Trimming cost V 5 bases and J 5 bases; bases outside gene matches: 7. The CDR3 length is 14 residues. CDR3 sequence (DNA): TGTGCCAGCAGCCGTGGACTAGCTTCGGAGACCCAGTACTTC. Protein: CASSRGLASETQYF.

The rearrangement links TRBV5-6 to TRBJ2-5; the D gene is possibly TRBD1 (6 bases). Trimming took off 4 bases at V and 1 base at J, with 11 bases between the two ends. CDR1 and CDR2 from the germline V gene are SGHDT and YYEEEE. The CDR3 is 14 amino acids. As DNA, the CDR3 is TGTGCCAGCAGCAGTGGACAGCCCCAAGAGACCCAGTACTTC. This encodes CASSSGQPQETQYF. Full variable domain (rest looked up from reference TRBV5-6 and TRBJ2-5): DAGVTQSPTHLIKTRGQQVTLRCSPKSGHDTVSWYQQALGQGPQFIFQYYEEEERQRGNFPDRFSGHQFPNYSSELNVNALLLGDSALYLCASSSGQPQETQYFGPGTRLLVL.

The chain combines TRBV14 with TRBJ1-6; 9 nucleotides agree with TRBD1. Looked up from germline, CDR1 is SGHDN and CDR2 is FVKESK. J gave up 7 bases and V 2 bases, and 3 bases lay outside the gene matches. The CDR3 loop spans 15 amino acids. CDR3 sequence reads: CASSQITGGNSPLHF. In nucleotides, the CDR3 is TGTGCCAGCAGCCAAATTACAGGGGGCAATTCACCCCTCCACTTT.

V gene TRBV10-3 combines with J gene TRBJ1-4; the D gene is possibly TRBD1 (5 bases). Per the germline V gene, CDR1 is ENHRY and CDR2 is SYGVKD. The CDR3 is 14 amino acids. V was pared by 2 bases and J by 4 bases, with 8 bases between. CDR3 residues: CAISEQGGNEKLFF. CDR3 DNA sequence: TGTGCCATCAGTGAGCAGGGAGGTAATGAAAAACTGTTTTTT.

The chain is built from TRBV7-8 and TRBJ2-1; D is possibly TRBD1 (5 bases). Trimming removed 1 base from V and 2 bases from J, with 12 bases in between. CDR1 SGHVS and CDR2 FQNEAQ come from the germline V gene. The CDR3 runs 16 residues. CDR3 DNA: TGTGCCAGCAGCTTAGGGGGCTACCGGACCTACAATGAGCAGTTCTTC. Translating it yields CASSLGGYRTYNEQFF.

This clone was observed once. The DNA of the CDR3 is TGTGCCAGCAGCTTATCATTTCTAGCGGGAGGGGGGGAGCAGTTCTTC. Protein product: CASSLSFLAGGGEQFF. The chain carries TRBV7-2 and TRBJ2-1, with 12 nucleotides matching TRBD2. In germline, CDR1 is SGHTA, CDR2 FQGNSA. The CDR3 consists of 16 residues. The ends lost 2 bases at V and 10 bases at J; junction bases unmatched: 9.

The V call is TRBV5-1, the J call TRBJ1-6; perhaps TRBD1 as D (6 bases). This CDR3 spans 16 amino acids. CDR1 and CDR2 (germline): SGHRS, YFSETQ. Trimming took off 3 bases at V and 2 bases at J, with 12 bases between the two ends. The chain's CDR3 is CASSSHGDTYNSPLHF. Written as DNA, the CDR3 is TGCGCCAGCAGCTCTCATGGGGACACCTATAATTCACCCCTCCACTTT. Full variable domain (missing parts from reference TRBV5-1 and TRBJ1-6): KAGVTQTPRYLIKTRGQQVTLSCSPISGHRSVSWYQQTPGQGLQFLFEYFSETQRNKGNFPGRFSGRQFSNSRSEMNVSTLELGDSALYLCASSSHGDTYNSPLHFGNGTRLTVT.

The chain is built from TRBV7-3 and TRBJ2-2, with unresolved D. The length of the CDR3 is 12 residues. V was shortened by 5 bases and J by 7 bases, with 8 bases between the two germline ends. CDR1 is SGHTA and CDR2 is FQGTGA in the germline V gene. The CDR3 sequence: CASSLALGELFF. For the CDR3, the DNA is TGTGCCAGCAGCCTTGCGCTCGGGGAGCTGTTTTTT.

The chain has TRBV6-6 and TRBJ2-4; 8 bases fit TRBD2. Germline lookup yields CDR1 MNHNY and CDR2 SVGAGI (reference sequence). The CDR3 runs 16 residues. With V trimmed by 6 bases and J by 0 bases, 7 bases remained unmatched. The CDR3 DNA reads TGTGCCAGCAGCTATACTAGCGGCCTAGCCAAAAACATTCAGTACTTC. Translation: CASSYTSGLAKNIQYF.

This chain uses TRBV7-3 with TRBJ2-1; 9 nucleotides match TRBD2. Trimming removed 4 bases from V and 8 bases from J; junction bases left unmatched: 6. CDR1 is SGHTA and CDR2 is FQGTGA in the germline V gene. CDR3 length: 14 residues. The CDR3 sequence is CASSSFRTSDEQFF. The CDR3, as DNA: TGTGCCAGCAGCTCCTTTCGGACTAGCGATGAGCAGTTCTTC.

This chain connects TRBV10-2 to TRBJ2-1, with 11 bases identical to TRBD1. The CDR3 is made up of 15 amino acids. V shed 6 bases and J 7 bases; nucleotides not matched to a gene: 8. Germline V gene lookup returns CDR1 WSHSY and CDR2 SAAADI. CDR3 sequence reads: CASSPGTGGANEQFF. The DNA of the CDR3 is TGCGCCAGCAGCCCCGGGACAGGGGGAGCGAATGAGCAGTTCTTC.

The CDR3 sequence: CASSEEEGPSVETQYF. The CDR3 DNA is TGTGCCAGCAGTGAAGAGGAGGGTCCCTCGGTGGAGACCCAGTACTTC. The V call is TRBV6-1, the J call TRBJ2-5; maybe TRBD2 (6 bases). This CDR3 is 16 amino acids long. The V end lost 1 base, the J end lost 5 bases, and 17 bases lay between the germline ends. Germline V gives CDR1 MNHNS, CDR2 SASEGT.

V usage is TRBV24-1 and J usage is TRBJ2-5, with 11 bases lining up with TRBD1. The CDR3 is made up of 16 amino acids. J was trimmed by 4 bases and V by 3 bases; bases with no gene match: 6. Germline V lookup: CDR1 KGHDR, CDR2 SFDVKD. The chain's CDR3 is CATSDNPGQGGETQYF. The DNA for the CDR3 is TGTGCCACCAGTGATAACCCGGGACAGGGGGGAGAGACCCAGTACTTC.

This clone is a singleton in its sample. J is TRBJ1-1 and V is TRBV7-9, with D tentatively TRBD1 (6 bases). The germline gives CDR1 SEHNR, CDR2 FQNEAQ (reference sequence). The CDR3 length is 14 residues. The V and J ends lost 5 bases and 1 base respectively, with 11 bases between them. This chain's CDR3 is CASSSGTRNTEAFF. The CDR3, as DNA: TGTGCCAGCAGCAGCGGGACACGGAACACTGAAGCTTTCTTT. Complete variable domain (other parts from reference TRBV7-9 and TRBJ1-1): DTGVSQNPRHKITKRGQNVTFRCDPISEHNRLYWYRQTLGQGPEFLTYFQNEAQLEKSRLLSDRFSAERPKGSFSTLEIQRTEQGDSAMYLCASSSGTRNTEAFFGQGTRLTVV.